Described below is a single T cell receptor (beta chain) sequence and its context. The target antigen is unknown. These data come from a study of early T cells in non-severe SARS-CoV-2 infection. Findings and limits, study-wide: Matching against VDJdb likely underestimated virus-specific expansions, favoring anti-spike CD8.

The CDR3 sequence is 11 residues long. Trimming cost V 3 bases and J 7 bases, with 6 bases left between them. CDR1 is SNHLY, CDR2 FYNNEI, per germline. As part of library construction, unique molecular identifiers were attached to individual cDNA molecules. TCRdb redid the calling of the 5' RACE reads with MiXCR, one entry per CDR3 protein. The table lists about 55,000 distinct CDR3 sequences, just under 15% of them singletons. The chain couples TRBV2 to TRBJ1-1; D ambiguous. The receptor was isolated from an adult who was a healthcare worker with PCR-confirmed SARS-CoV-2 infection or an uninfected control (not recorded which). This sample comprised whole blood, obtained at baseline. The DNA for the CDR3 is TGTGCCAGCAGTGAGCTATTTGAAGCTTTCTTT. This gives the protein CASSELFEAFF. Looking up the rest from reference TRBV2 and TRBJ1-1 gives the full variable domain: EPEVTQTPSHQVTQMGQEVILRCVPISNHLYFYWYRQILGQKVEFLVSFYNNEISEKSEIFDDQFSVERPDGSNFTLKIRSTKLEDSAMYFCASSELFEAFFGQGTRLTVV.